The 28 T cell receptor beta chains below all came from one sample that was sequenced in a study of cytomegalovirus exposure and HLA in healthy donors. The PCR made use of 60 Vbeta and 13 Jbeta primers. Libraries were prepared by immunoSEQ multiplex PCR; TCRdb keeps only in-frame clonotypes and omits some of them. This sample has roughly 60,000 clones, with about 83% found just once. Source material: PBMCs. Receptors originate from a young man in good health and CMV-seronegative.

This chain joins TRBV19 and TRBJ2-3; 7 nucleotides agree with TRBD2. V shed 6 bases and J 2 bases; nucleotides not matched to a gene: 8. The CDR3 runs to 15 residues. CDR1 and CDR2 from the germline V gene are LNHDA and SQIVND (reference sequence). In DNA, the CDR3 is TGTGCCAGTAGAACCCGGGACTACCTCACAGATACGCAGTATTTT. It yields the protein CASRTRDYLTDTQYF.

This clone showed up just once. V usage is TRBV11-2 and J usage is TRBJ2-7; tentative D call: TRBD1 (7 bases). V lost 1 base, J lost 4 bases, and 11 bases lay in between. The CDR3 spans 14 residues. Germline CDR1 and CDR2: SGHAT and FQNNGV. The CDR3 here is CASSLGQGGYEQYF. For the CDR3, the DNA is TGTGCCAGCAGCTTAGGCCAGGGGGGATACGAGCAGTACTTC.

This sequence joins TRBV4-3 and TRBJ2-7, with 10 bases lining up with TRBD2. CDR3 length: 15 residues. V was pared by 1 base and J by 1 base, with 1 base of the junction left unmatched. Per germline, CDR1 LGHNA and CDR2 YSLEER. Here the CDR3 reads CASSQGLAGSYEQYF. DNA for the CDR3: TGCGCCAGCAGCCAAGGACTAGCGGGTTCCTACGAGCAGTACTTC.

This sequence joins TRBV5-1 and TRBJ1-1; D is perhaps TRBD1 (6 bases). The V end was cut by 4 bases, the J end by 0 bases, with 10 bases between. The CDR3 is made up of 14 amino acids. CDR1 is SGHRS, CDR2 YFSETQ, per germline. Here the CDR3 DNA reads TGCGCCAGCAGCCGGGACAATATGAACACTGAAGCTTTCTTT. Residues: CASSRDNMNTEAFF.

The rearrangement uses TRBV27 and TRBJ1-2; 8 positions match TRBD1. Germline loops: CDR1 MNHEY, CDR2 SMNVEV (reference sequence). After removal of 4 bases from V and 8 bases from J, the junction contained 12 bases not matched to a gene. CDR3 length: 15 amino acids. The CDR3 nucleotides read TGTGCCAGCAGTTCTTCCTGGACAGGGTTGGGCGGCTACACCTTC. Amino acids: CASSSSWTGLGGYTF.

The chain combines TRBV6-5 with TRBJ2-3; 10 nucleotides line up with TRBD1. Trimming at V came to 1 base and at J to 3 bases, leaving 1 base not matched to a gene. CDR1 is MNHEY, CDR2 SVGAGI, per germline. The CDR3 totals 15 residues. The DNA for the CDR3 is TGTGCCAGCAGTTACTGGGACAGGGGAACAGATACGCAGTATTTT. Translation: CASSYWDRGTDTQYF.

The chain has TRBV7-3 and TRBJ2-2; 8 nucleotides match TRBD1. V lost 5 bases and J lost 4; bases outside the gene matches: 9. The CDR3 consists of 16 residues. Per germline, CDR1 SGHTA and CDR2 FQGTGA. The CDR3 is CASSPHQGAGTGELFF. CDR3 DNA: TGTGCCAGCAGCCCCCATCAGGGGGCCGGCACCGGGGAGCTGTTTTTT. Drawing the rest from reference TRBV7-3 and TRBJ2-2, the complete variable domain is GAGVSQTPSNKVTEKGKYVELRCDPISGHTALYWYRQSLGQGPEFLIYFQGTGAADDSGLPNDRFFAVRPEGSVSTLKIQRTERGDSAVYLCASSPHQGAGTGELFFGEGSRLTVL.

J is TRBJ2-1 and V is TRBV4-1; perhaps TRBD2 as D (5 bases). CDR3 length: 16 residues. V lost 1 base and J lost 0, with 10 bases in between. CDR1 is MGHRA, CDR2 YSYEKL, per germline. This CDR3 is CASSQVAGSSYNEQFF. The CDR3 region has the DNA TGCGCCAGCAGCCAAGTGGCGGGTAGCTCCTACAATGAGCAGTTCTTC.

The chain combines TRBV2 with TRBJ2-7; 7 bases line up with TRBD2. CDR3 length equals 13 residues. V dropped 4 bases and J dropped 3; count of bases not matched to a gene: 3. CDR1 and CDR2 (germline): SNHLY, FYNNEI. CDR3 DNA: TGTGCCAGCAGTGGGACTAGGGTCTACGAGCAGTACTTC. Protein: CASSGTRVYEQYF. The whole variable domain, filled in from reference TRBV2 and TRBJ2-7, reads EPEVTQTPSHQVTQMGQEVILRCVPISNHLYFYWYRQILGQKVEFLVSFYNNEISEKSEIFDDQFSVERPDGSNFTLKIRSTKLEDSAMYFCASSGTRVYEQYFGPGTRLTVT.

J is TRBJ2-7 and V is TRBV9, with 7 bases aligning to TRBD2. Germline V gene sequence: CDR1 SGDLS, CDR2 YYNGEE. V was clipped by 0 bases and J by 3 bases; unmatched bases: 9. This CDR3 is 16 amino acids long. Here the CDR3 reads CASSVDPSGIYYEQYF. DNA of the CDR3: TGTGCCAGCAGCGTAGACCCTAGCGGAATCTACTACGAGCAGTACTTC.

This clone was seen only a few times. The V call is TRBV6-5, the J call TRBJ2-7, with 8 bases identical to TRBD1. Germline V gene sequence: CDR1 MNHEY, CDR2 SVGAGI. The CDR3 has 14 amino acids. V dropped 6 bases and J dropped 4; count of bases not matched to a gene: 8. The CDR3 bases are TGTGCCAGCAGAAATCGACAGGGGTCTTACGAGCAGTACTTC. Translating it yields CASRNRQGSYEQYF.

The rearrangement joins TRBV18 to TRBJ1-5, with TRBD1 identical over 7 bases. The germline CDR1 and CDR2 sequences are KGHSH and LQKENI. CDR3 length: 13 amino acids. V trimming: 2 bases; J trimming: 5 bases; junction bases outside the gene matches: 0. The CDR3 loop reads CASSPDRDQPQHF. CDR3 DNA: TGTGCCAGCTCACCAGACAGGGATCAGCCCCAGCATTTT. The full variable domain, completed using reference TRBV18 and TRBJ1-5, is NAGVMQNPRHLVRRRGQEARLRCSPMKGHSHVYWYRQLPEEGLKFMVYLQKENIIDESGMPKERFSAEFPKEGPSILRIQQVVRGDSAAYFCASSPDRDQPQHFGDGTRLSIL.

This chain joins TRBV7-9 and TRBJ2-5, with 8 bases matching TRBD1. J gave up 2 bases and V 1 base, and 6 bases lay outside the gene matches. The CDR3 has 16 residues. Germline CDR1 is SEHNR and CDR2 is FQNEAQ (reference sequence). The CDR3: CASSLDSGQGQETQYF. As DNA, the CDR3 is TGTGCCAGCAGCTTAGATAGTGGACAGGGACAAGAGACCCAGTACTTC.

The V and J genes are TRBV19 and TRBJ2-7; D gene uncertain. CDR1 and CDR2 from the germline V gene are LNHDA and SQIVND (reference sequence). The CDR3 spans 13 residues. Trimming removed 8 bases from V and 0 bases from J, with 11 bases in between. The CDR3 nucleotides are TGTGCCAGTGCTTACCGAGACTCCTACGAGCAGTACTTC. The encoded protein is CASAYRDSYEQYF.

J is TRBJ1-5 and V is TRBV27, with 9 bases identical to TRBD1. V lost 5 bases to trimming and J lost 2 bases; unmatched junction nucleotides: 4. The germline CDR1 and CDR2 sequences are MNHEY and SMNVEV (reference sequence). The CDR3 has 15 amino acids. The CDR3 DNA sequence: TGTGCCAGCAGTACGCGGGACAGGGGCAATCAGCCCCAGCATTTT. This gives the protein CASSTRDRGNQPQHF.

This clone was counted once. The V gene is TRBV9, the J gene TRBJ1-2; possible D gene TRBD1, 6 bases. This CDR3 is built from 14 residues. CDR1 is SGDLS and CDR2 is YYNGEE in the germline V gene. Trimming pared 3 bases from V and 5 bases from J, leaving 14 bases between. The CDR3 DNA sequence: TGTGCCAGCAGCGCAGAACAGGGAGGGTATGGCTACACCTTC. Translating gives CASSAEQGGYGYTF.

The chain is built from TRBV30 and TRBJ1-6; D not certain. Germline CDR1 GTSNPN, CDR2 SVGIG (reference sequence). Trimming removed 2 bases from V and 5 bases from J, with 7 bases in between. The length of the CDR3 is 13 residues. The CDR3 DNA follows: TGTGCCTGGAGTTTACAGCATAATTCACCCCTCCACTTT. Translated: CAWSLQHNSPLHF.

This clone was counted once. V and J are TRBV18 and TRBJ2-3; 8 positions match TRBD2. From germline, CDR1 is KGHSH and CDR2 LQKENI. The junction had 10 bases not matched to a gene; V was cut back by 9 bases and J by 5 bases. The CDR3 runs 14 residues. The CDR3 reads CASRLRGGIDTQYF. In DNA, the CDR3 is TGTGCCAGTCGTCTGCGCGGGGGGATAGATACGCAGTATTTT.

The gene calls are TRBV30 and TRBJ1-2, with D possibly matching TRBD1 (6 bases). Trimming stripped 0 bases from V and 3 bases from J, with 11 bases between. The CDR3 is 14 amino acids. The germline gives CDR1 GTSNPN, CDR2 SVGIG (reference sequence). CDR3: CAWSVSGGDYGYTF. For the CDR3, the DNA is TGTGCCTGGAGTGTATCGGGGGGCGACTATGGCTACACCTTC.

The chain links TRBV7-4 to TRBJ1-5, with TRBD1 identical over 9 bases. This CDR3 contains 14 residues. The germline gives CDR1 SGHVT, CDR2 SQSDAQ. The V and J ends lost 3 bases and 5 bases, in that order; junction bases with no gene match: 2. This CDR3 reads CASSFWDRDQPQHF. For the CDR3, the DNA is TGTGCCAGCAGCTTTTGGGACAGGGATCAGCCCCAGCATTTT.

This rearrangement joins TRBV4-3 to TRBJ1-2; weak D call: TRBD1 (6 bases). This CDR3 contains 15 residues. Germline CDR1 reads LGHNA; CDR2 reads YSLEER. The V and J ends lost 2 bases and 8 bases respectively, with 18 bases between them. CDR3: CASSQPDSRLGGYTF. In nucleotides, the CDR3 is TGCGCCAGCAGCCAACCGGACAGCCGTCTGGGGGGCTACACCTTC.

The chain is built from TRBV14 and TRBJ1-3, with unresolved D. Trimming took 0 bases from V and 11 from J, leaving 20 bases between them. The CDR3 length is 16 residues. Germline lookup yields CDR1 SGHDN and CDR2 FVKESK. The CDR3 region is CASSQELPGTSGAIYF. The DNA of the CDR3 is TGTGCCAGCAGCCAAGAACTCCCGGGAACCTCGGGAGCCATATATTTT.

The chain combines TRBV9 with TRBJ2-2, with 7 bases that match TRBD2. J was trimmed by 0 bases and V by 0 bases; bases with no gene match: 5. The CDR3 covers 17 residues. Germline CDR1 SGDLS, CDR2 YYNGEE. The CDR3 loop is CASSVEVSGANTGELFF. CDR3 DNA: TGTGCCAGCAGCGTAGAAGTGAGCGGGGCGAACACCGGGGAGCTGTTTTTT.

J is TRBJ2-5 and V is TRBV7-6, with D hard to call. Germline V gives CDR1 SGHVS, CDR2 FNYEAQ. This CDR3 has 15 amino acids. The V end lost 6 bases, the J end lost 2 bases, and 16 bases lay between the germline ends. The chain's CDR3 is CASRSAAGSQETQYF. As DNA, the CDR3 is TGTGCCAGCAGGTCGGCGGCCGGGTCTCAAGAGACCCAGTACTTC.

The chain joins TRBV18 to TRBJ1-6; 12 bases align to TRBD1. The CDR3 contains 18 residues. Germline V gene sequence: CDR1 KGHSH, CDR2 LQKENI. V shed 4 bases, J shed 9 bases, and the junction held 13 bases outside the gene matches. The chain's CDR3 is CASSLYQAGQGAGSPLHF. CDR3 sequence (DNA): TGTGCCAGCTCACTCTATCAGGCGGGACAGGGGGCCGGTTCACCCCTCCACTTT. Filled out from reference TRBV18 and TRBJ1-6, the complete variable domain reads NAGVMQNPRHLVRRRGQEARLRCSPMKGHSHVYWYRQLPEEGLKFMVYLQKENIIDESGMPKERFSAEFPKEGPSILRIQQVVRGDSAAYFCASSLYQAGQGAGSPLHFGNGTRLTVT.

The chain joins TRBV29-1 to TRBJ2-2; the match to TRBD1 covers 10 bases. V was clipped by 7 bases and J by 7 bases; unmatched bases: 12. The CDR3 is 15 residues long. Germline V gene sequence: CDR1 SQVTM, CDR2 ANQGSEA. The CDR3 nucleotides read TGCAGCGCTGCGGTGGGGACAGGGGACCACGGGGAGCTGTTTTTT. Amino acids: CSAAVGTGDHGELFF.

The CDR3, as DNA: TGTGCCAGCATTGTCAGGCATAACAATGAGCAGTTCTTC. Its protein is CASIVRHNNEQFF. The V and J genes are TRBV2 and TRBJ2-1; no clear D. Between the trimmed V and J ends, which lost 7 bases and 5 bases, there was a span of 12 bases. CDR3 length equals 13 residues. Germline CDR1 and CDR2: SNHLY and FYNNEI.

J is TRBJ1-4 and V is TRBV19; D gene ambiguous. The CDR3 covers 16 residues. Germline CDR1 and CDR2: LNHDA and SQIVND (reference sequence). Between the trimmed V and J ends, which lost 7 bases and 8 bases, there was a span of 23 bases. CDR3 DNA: TGTGCCAGTACCCCGGAGGACGGAATCAGGAAGGAAAAACTGTTTTTT. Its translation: CASTPEDGIRKEKLFF.